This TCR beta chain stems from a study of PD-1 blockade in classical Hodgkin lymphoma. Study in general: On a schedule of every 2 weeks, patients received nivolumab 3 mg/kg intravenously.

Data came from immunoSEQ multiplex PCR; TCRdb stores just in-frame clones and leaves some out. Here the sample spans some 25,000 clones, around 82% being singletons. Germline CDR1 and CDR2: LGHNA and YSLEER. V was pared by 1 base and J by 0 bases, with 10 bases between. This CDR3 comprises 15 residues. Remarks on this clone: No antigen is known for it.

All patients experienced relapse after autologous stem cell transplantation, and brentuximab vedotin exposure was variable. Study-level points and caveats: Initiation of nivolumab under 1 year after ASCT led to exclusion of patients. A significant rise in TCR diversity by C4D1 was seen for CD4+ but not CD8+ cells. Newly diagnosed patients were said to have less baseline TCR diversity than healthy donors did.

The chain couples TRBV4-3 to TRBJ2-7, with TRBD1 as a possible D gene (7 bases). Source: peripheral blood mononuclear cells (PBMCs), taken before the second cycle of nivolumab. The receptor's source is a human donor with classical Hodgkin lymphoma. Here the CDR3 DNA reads TGCGCCAGCAGCCAAGGGAGGGGGCCCTCCTACGAGCAGTACTTC. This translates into CASSQGRGPSYEQYF.